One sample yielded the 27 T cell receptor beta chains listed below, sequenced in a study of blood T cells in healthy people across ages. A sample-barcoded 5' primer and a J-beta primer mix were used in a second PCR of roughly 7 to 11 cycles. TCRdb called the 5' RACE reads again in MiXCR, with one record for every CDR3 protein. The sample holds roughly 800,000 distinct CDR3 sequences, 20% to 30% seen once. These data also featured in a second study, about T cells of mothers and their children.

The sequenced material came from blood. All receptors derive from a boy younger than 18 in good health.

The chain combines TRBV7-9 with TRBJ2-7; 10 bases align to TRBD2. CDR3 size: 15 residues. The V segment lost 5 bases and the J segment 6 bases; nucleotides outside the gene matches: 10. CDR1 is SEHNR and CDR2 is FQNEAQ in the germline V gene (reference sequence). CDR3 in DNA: TGTGCCAGCAGCCCAGGAAGCGGGGGGGCCCGCGAGCAGTACTTC. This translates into CASSPGSGGAREQYF.

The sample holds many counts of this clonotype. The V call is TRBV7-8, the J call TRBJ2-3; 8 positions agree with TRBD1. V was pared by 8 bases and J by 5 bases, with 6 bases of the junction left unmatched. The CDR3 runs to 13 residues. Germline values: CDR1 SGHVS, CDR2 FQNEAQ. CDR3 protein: CASSLDRGDTQYF. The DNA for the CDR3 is TGTGCCAGCTCACTCGACAGGGGAGATACGCAGTATTTT.

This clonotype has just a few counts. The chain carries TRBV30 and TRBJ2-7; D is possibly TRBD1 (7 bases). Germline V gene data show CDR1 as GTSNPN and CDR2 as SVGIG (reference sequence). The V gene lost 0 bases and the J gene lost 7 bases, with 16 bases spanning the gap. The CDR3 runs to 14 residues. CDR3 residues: CAWSVAGGGWEQYF. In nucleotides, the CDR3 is TGTGCCTGGAGTGTCGCAGGGGGAGGATGGGAGCAGTACTTC.

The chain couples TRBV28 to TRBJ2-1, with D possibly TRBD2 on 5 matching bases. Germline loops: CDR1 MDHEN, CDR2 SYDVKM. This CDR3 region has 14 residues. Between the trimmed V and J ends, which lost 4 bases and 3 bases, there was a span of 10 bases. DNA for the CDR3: TGTGCCAGCAGTTCCACAGACTACTACAATGAGCAGTTCTTC. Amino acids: CASSSTDYYNEQFF.

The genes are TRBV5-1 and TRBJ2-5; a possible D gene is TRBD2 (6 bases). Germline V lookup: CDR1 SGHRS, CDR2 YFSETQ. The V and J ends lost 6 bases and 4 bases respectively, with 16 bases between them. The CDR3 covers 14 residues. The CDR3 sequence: CASNRGGEVETQYF. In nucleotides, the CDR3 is TGCGCCAGCAACCGAGGCGGGGAGGTAGAGACCCAGTACTTC.

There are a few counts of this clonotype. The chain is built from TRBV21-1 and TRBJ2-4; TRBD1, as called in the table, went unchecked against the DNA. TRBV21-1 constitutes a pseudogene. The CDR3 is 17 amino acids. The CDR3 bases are TGTGCCATCCCCGGGGCGACAGGAGTTATAGCCAAAAACATTCAGTACTTC. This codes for CAIPGATGVIAKNIQYF.

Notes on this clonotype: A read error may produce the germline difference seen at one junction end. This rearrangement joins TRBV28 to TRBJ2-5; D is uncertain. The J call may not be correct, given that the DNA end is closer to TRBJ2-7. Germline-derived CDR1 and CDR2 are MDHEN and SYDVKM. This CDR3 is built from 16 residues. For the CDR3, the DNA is TGTGCCACCGTGGACGAAAGGAGAGTGGGATCCTGCGAGCAGTACTTC. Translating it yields CATVDERRVGSCEQYF.

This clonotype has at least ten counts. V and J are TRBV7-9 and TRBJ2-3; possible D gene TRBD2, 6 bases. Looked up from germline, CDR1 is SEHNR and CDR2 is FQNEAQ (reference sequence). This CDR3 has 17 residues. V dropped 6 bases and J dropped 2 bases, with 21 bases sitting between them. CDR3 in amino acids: CASRYSGLQPITDTQYF. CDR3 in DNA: TGTGCCAGCAGATACTCGGGACTCCAACCTATCACAGATACGCAGTATTTT.

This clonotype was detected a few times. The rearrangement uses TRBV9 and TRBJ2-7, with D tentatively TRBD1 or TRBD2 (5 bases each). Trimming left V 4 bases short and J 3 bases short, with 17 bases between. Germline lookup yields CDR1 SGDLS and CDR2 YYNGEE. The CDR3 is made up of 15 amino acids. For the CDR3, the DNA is TGTGCCAGCAGCCTGGGACCCACTGGGGACTACGAGCAGTACTTC. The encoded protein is CASSLGPTGDYEQYF.

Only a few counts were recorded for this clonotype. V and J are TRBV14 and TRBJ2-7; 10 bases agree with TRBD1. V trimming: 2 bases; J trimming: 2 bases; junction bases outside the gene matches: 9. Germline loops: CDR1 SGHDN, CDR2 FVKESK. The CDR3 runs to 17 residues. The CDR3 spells CASSQKNYGTGAYEQYF. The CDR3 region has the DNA TGTGCCAGCAGCCAAAAAAATTACGGGACAGGGGCCTACGAGCAGTACTTC.

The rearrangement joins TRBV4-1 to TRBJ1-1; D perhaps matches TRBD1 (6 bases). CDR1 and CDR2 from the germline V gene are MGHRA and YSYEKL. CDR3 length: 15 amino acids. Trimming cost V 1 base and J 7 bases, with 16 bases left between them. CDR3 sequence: CASSQGAGTYIEAFF. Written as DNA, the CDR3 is TGCGCCAGCAGCCAAGGTGCAGGGACATACATTGAAGCTTTCTTT.

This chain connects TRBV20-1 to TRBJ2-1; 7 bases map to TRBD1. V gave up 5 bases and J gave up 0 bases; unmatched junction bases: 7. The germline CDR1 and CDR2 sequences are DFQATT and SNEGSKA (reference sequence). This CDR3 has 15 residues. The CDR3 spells CSAPGQTSSYNEQFF. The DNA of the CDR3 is TGCAGTGCTCCGGGACAGACGAGCTCCTACAATGAGCAGTTCTTC.

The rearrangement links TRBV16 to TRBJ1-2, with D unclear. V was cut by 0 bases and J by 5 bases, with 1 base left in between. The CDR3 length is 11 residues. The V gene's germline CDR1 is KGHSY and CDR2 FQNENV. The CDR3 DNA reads TGTGCCAGCAGCCAATCTTATGGCTACACCTTC. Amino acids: CASSQSYGYTF.

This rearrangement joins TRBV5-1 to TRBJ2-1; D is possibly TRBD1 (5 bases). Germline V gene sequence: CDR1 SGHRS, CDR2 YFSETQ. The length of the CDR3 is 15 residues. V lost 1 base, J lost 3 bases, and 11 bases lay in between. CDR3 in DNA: TGCGCCAGCAGCTTGCAGGCAGGGAACTACAATGAGCAGTTCTTC. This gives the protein CASSLQAGNYNEQFF.

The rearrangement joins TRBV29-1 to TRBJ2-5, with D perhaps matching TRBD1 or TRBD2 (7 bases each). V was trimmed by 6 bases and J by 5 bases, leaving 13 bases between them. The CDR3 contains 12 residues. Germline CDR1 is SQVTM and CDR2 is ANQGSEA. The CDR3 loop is CSVQGGAETQYF. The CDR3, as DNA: TGCAGCGTCCAGGGGGGGGCGGAGACCCAGTACTTC.

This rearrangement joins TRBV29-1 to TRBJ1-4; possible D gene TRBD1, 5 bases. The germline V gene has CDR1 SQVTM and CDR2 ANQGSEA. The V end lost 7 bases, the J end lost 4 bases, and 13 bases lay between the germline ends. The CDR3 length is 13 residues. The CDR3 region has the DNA TGCAGCGCCTCGGGGGTCCTTAATGAAAAACTGTTTTTT. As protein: CSASGVLNEKLFF.

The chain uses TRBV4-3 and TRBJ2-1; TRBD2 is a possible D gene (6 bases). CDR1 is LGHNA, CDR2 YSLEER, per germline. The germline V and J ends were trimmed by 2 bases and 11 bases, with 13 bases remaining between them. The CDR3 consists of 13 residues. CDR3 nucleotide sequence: TGCGCCAGCAGCCAACAGGTCACTAGCCAGCAGTTCTTC. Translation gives CASSQQVTSQQFF.

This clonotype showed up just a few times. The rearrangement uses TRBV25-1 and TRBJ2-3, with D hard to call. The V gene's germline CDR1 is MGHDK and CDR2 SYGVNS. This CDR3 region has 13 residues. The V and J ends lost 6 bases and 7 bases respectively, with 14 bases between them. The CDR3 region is CASREPLRNTQYF. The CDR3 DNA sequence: TGTGCCAGCAGGGAGCCTCTTCGAAATACGCAGTATTTT.

The CDR3 DNA reads as TGCGCCAGCAGCCAAGGATACAGCTCTAATGAAAAACTGTTTTTT. Its translation is CASSQGYSSNEKLFF. The gene calls are TRBV4-1 and TRBJ1-4; D gene unclear. The germline V and J ends were trimmed by 1 base and 3 bases, with 9 bases remaining between them. The CDR3 consists of 15 residues. The germline V gene has CDR1 MGHRA and CDR2 YSYEKL.

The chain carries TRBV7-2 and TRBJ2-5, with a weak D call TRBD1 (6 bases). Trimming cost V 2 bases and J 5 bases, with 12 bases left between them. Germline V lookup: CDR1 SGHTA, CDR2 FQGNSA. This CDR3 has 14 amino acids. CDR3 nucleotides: TGTGCCAGCAGCTTACTGGGGGCTGGTGAGACCCAGTACTTC. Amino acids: CASSLLGAGETQYF.

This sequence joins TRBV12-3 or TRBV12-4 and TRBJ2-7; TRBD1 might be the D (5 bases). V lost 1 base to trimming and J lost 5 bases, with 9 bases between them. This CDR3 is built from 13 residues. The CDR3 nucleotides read TGTGCCAGCAGTTTAGACCCAGGGAACGAGCAGTACTTC. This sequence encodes CASSLDPGNEQYF.

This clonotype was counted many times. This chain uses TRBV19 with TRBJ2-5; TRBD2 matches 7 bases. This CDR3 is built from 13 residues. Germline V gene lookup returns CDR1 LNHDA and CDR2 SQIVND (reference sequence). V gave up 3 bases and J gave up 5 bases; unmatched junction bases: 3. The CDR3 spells CASSILAAETQYF. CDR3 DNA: TGTGCCAGTAGTATTCTAGCGGCGGAGACCCAGTACTTC. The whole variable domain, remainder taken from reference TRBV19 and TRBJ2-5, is DGGITQSPKYLFRKEGQNVTLSCEQNLNHDAMYWYRQDPGQGLRLIYYSQIVNDFQKGDIAEGYSVSREKKESFPLTVTSAQKNPTAFYLCASSILAAETQYFGPGTRLLVL.

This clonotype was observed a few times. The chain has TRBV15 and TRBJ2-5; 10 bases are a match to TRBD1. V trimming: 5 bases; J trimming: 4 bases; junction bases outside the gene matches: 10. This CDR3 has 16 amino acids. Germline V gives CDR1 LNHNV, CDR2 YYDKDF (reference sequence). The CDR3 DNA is TGTGCCACCAGCTTCCTTAGACAGGGGGCTGCAGAGACCCAGTACTTC. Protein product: CATSFLRQGAAETQYF.

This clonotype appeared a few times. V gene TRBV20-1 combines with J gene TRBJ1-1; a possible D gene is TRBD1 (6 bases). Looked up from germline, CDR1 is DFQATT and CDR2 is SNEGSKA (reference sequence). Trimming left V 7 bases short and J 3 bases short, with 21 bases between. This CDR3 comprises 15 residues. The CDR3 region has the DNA TGCAGTGTTAAAGGGCCAGGGGATGGTTACACTGAAGCTTTCTTT. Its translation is CSVKGPGDGYTEAFF.

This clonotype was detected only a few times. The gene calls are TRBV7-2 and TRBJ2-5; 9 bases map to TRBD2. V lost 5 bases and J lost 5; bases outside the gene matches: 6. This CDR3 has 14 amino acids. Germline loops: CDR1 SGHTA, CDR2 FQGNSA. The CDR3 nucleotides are TGTGCCAGCAGCCAGACTAGCGGCTGGGAGACCCAGTACTTC. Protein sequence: CASSQTSGWETQYF.

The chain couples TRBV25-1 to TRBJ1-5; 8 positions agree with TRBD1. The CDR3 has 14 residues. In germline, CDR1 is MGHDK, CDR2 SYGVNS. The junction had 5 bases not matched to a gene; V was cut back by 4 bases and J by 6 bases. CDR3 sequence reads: CASSGRGQGQPQHF. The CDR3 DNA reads TGTGCCAGCAGTGGCAGGGGGCAGGGTCAGCCCCAGCATTTT.

The CDR3 sequence is CSAGGGSTNEKLFF. Here the CDR3 DNA reads TGCAGTGCGGGTGGGGGATCCACTAATGAAAAACTGTTTTTT. The V gene is TRBV20-1, the J gene TRBJ1-4; perhaps TRBD1 as D (5 bases). Trimming cost V 6 bases and J 2 bases, with 13 bases left between them. CDR1 is DFQATT, CDR2 SNEGSKA, per germline (reference sequence). The CDR3 is made up of 14 amino acids.